Presented here are 25 T cell receptor beta chains from one specimen sequenced in a study of T cell repertoires in cytomegalovirus infection. TCRdb re-analysed the reads in MiXCR, keeping a single row per CDR3 protein. The sample lists hundreds of thousands of distinct CDR3 sequences, around 18% occurring once. Sequenced sample: PBMCs. These receptors came from a human donor in good health (CMV status not recorded). Some clones in this sample may be carry-over from other donors' samples.

The chain employs TRBV6-8 and TRBJ2-7; 10 positions agree with TRBD2. The germline V gene has CDR1 MNHGY and CDR2 SAAAGT. Losses at the gene ends were 2 bases for V and 5 bases for J; bases not matched to a gene: 6. The CDR3 runs 15 residues. The CDR3, as DNA: TGTGCCAGCAGTTACGGTCTAGCGGGAGATAACGAGCAGTACTTC. Translated, it gives CASSYGLAGDNEQYF.

This clonotype was recorded a few times. The gene calls are TRBV5-4 and TRBJ1-2; 11 nucleotides line up with TRBD1. The germline V gene encodes CDR1 SGHNT and CDR2 YYREEE (reference sequence). The V gene end was trimmed by 1 base and the J gene end by 2 bases; junction bases not matched to a gene: 1. The CDR3 is made up of 15 amino acids. CDR3 coding DNA: TGTGCCAGCAGCTTGAGGGACAGGGGGAACTATGGCTACACCTTC. It encodes CASSLRDRGNYGYTF.

With regard to this clonotype: One end of the junction varies from germline; a read error may be responsible. The chain recombines TRBV12-3 or TRBV12-4 with TRBJ1-1, with TRBD1 matching over 7 bases. This CDR3 region has 12 residues. In nucleotides, the CDR3 is TGTGCATCAACCCTAGGGGGCACTGAAGCCTTCTTT. This translates into CASTLGGTEAFF.

The sample holds many counts of this clonotype. The V gene is TRBV6-2 or TRBV6-3, the J gene TRBJ1-1; possible D gene TRBD1, 6 bases. This CDR3 comprises 13 residues. The V gene lost 6 bases and the J gene lost 1 base, with 9 bases spanning the gap. CDR1 and CDR2 (germline): MNHEY, SVGEGT. The CDR3 DNA is TGTGCCAGCAGCGACAGGTCGAACACTGAAGCTTTCTTT. Amino acids: CASSDRSNTEAFF.

J is TRBJ2-7 and V is TRBV18; D is unclear. The V gene's germline CDR1 is KGHSH and CDR2 LQKENI. V lost 3 bases, J lost 5 bases, and 11 bases lay in between. The length of the CDR3 is 13 residues. The CDR3 reads CASSPGRDHEQYF. The DNA of the CDR3 is TGTGCCAGCTCACCCGGACGCGACCACGAGCAGTACTTC. The whole variable domain, remainder taken from reference TRBV18 and TRBJ2-7, is NAGVMQNPRHLVRRRGQEARLRCSPMKGHSHVYWYRQLPEEGLKFMVYLQKENIIDESGMPKERFSAEFPKEGPSILRIQQVVRGDSAAYFCASSPGRDHEQYFGPGTRLTVT.

Only a few counts were recorded for this clonotype. This chain uses TRBV10-3 with TRBJ1-1; possibly TRBD1 for D (6 bases). V dropped 9 bases and J dropped 3 bases, with 14 bases sitting between them. The germline CDR1 and CDR2 sequences are ENHRY and SYGVKD. The CDR3 is 13 residues long. CDR3: CAIRGGRDTEAFF. CDR3 in DNA: TGTGCCATAAGGGGGGGGCGCGACACTGAAGCTTTCTTT.

The V call is TRBV20-1, the J call TRBJ2-1; D remains unclear. This CDR3 is built from 12 residues. Germline assignment: CDR1 DFQATT and CDR2 SNEGSKA (reference sequence). Trimming took off 0 bases at V and 6 bases at J, with 6 bases between the two ends. The CDR3 protein is CSARESANEQFF. In nucleotides, the CDR3 is TGCAGTGCTAGAGAGTCAGCCAATGAGCAGTTCTTC.

This clonotype was found many times. The chain has TRBV6-1 and TRBJ2-5; tentatively, D is TRBD1 or TRBD2 (5 bases each). In germline, CDR1 is MNHNS, CDR2 SASEGT. The CDR3 is made up of 17 amino acids. V lost 1 base, J lost 9 bases, and 24 bases lay in between. The CDR3 nucleotides read TGTGCCAGCAGTGAAGGGTGGGGACCAACGTACCGGGATGCCCAGTACTTC. Translated, it gives CASSEGWGPTYRDAQYF.

As to this clonotype: The CDR3 end shows no conserved phenylalanine or tryptophan, and so a read error is likely. The chain recombines TRBV25-1 with TRBJ1-3; D is ambiguous. The length of the CDR3 is 15 residues. CDR1 and CDR2 from the germline V gene are MGHDK and SYGVNS. Between the trimmed V and J ends, which lost 2 bases and 2 bases, there was a span of 10 bases. The CDR3 sequence is CASSEPLPTGNTIYS. Written as DNA, the CDR3 is TGTGCCAGCAGTGAACCCCTCCCCACTGGAAACACCATATATTCT.

In the case of this clonotype: The junction and the germline gene differ at one end; a read error may be behind it. The rearrangement links TRBV5-5 to TRBJ2-3, with a possible D match to TRBD2 (7 bases). This CDR3 is 17 amino acids long. Looked up from germline, CDR1 is SGHKS and CDR2 is YYEKEE (reference sequence). The CDR3 sequence: CASRLEEREGVTDTQYF. As DNA, the CDR3 is TGTGCCAGCAGATTGGAGGAGAGGGAGGGGGTGACAGATACGCAGTATTTT.

In this sample, this clonotype turned up many times. This CDR3 reads CASSHDRYTDTQYF. As DNA, the CDR3 is TGTGCCAGCAGCCACGACAGGTACACAGATACGCAGTATTTT. The chain recombines TRBV6-1 with TRBJ2-3, with a tentative D call TRBD1 (6 bases). The V gene lost 6 bases and the J gene lost 2 bases, with 12 bases spanning the gap. Germline lookup yields CDR1 MNHNS and CDR2 SASEGT. The length of the CDR3 is 14 residues.

The chain uses TRBV28 and TRBJ1-4; D is possibly TRBD1 (5 bases). V shed 6 bases and J shed 8 bases, with 10 bases lying between them. This CDR3 comprises 12 residues. The germline V gene encodes CDR1 MDHEN and CDR2 SYDVKM. The DNA for the CDR3 is TGTGCCAGCAGCGGTGGGGCCGAAAAACTGTTTTTT. Encoded protein: CASSGGAEKLFF.

Ten or more counts support this clonotype. The rearrangement joins TRBV6-1 to TRBJ2-1, with no clear D. V dropped 5 bases and J dropped 2 bases, with 10 bases sitting between them. CDR3 length: 14 residues. The germline CDR1 and CDR2 sequences are MNHNS and SASEGT. The CDR3 region has the DNA TGTGCCAGCAGTTTCATTAGCCCCTACAATGAGCAGTTCTTC. This translates into CASSFISPYNEQFF.

This clonotype showed up just a few times. The chain links TRBV6-6 to TRBJ2-5, with unresolved D. The CDR3 spans 15 residues. Trimming stripped 2 bases from V and 0 bases from J, with 10 bases between. CDR1 MNHNY and CDR2 SVGAGI come from the germline V gene (reference sequence). The CDR3 sequence is CASSYLGLDQETQYF. The DNA for the CDR3 is TGTGCCAGCAGTTACCTGGGATTGGACCAAGAGACCCAGTACTTC.

The sample holds a few counts of this clonotype. The chain links TRBV5-6 to TRBJ2-1; TRBD2 is a possible D gene (5 bases). Germline-derived CDR1 and CDR2 are SGHDT and YYEEEE. This CDR3 spans 12 amino acids. Trimming removed 2 bases from V and 9 bases from J, with 9 bases in between. Written as DNA, the CDR3 is TGTGCCAGCAGCTTCCAAGCGGCTGAGCAGTTCTTC. This translates into CASSFQAAEQFF.

This chain links TRBV20-1 with TRBJ1-3; 7 positions match TRBD1. Germline trimming cut 1 base from V and 0 bases from J; bases unmatched to any gene: 12. Germline CDR1 is DFQATT and CDR2 is SNEGSKA (reference sequence). The CDR3 consists of 18 residues. The CDR3 sequence is CSARALGGQSLSGNTIYF. The CDR3 DNA follows: TGCAGTGCTAGAGCCCTGGGGGGACAGTCCCTCTCTGGAAACACCATATATTTT.

This clonotype occurred a few times. The rearrangement links TRBV27 to TRBJ2-1; the match to TRBD2 covers 10 bases. From germline, CDR1 is MNHEY and CDR2 SMNVEV (reference sequence). There are 16 residues in the CDR3. Trimming removed 5 bases from V and 7 bases from J; junction bases left unmatched: 11. The CDR3 is CASSVGRLAGLNEQFF. In DNA form, the CDR3 reads TGTGCCAGCAGTGTAGGCCGACTAGCGGGTCTGAATGAGCAGTTCTTC.

There are many counts of this clonotype. The genes are TRBV7-2 and TRBJ2-7; no reliable D call. This CDR3 is 11 amino acids long. The ends were cut back, 2 bases at V and 5 bases at J, with 4 bases in the middle. The germline CDR1 and CDR2 sequences are SGHTA and FQGNSA. Here the CDR3 reads CASSLFDEQYF. The CDR3 nucleotides are TGTGCCAGCAGCTTATTCGACGAGCAGTACTTC.

Regarding this clonotype: Given a much more abundant clone one base away, this may be a read error. This chain joins TRBV7-2 and TRBJ1-6; D unclear. The germline V gene encodes CDR1 SGHTA and CDR2 FQGNSA. The CDR3 consists of 14 residues. This CDR3 reads CASSPRARVSPLQF. The DNA of the CDR3 is TGTGCCAGCAGCCCAAGAGCGCGAGTTTCACCCCTCCAATTT.

This chain connects TRBV18 to TRBJ1-1, with D perhaps TRBD1 (5 bases). Trimming removed 8 bases at V and 2 bases at J, with 15 bases between. The germline CDR1 and CDR2 sequences are KGHSH and LQKENI. CDR3 size: 14 residues. The CDR3 DNA reads as TGTGCCAGCCTCAGCAGGGCTCCTAACACTGAAGCTTTCTTT. It encodes CASLSRAPNTEAFF. Full variable domain (missing parts from reference TRBV18 and TRBJ1-1): NAGVMQNPRHLVRRRGQEARLRCSPMKGHSHVYWYRQLPEEGLKFMVYLQKENIIDESGMPKERFSAEFPKEGPSILRIQQVVRGDSAAYFCASLSRAPNTEAFFGQGTRLTVV.

In its sample, this clonotype was seen many times. The CDR3: CASSREQSSYEQYF. Written as DNA, the CDR3 is TGTGCCAGCAGCCGAGAACAGAGCTCCTACGAGCAGTACTTC. The J gene is TRBJ2-7, the V gene TRBV7-8; D remains unclear. The germline gives CDR1 SGHVS, CDR2 FQNEAQ. Trimming took off 5 bases at V and 0 bases at J, with 11 bases between the two ends. This CDR3 is 14 amino acids long. The full variable domain, rest sourced from reference TRBV7-8 and TRBJ2-7, is GAGVSQSPRYKVAKRGQDVALRCDPISGHVSLFWYQQALGQGPEFLTYFQNEAQLDKSGLPSDRFFAERPEGSVSTLKIQRTQQEDSAVYLCASSREQSSYEQYFGPGTRLTVT.

This clonotype was recorded many times. This chain uses TRBV7-8 with TRBJ1-4; possibly TRBD1 for D (5 bases). Germline V gene sequence: CDR1 SGHVS, CDR2 FQNEAQ. This CDR3 is built from 12 residues. V was shortened by 1 base and J by 8 bases, with 5 bases between the two germline ends. The CDR3 loop is CASSLGGEKLFF. The CDR3 coding sequence is TGTGCCAGCAGCTTAGGGGGCGAAAAACTGTTTTTT. Complete variable domain (other parts from reference TRBV7-8 and TRBJ1-4): GAGVSQSPRYKVAKRGQDVALRCDPISGHVSLFWYQQALGQGPEFLTYFQNEAQLDKSGLPSDRFFAERPEGSVSTLKIQRTQQEDSAVYLCASSLGGEKLFFGSGTQLSVL.

A few counts support this clonotype. The CDR3 region is CASSYSQGLAVYEQYF. The CDR3 region has the DNA TGTGCCAGCAGTTACTCCCAGGGACTAGCAGTATACGAGCAGTACTTC. The V gene is TRBV6-5, the J gene TRBJ2-7, with TRBD2 matching over 9 bases. Germline CDR1 and CDR2: MNHEY and SVGAGI. Germline trimming cut 0 bases from V and 4 bases from J; bases unmatched to any gene: 7. The CDR3 runs to 16 residues.

This clonotype was detected ten times or more. The rearrangement joins TRBV7-2 to TRBJ1-3; no clear D gene. The length of the CDR3 is 15 residues. Germline V CDR1 and CDR2: SGHTA, FQGNSA. The germline V and J ends were trimmed by 5 bases and 0 bases, with 11 bases remaining between them. CDR3: CASSPPANSGNTIYF. The CDR3 nucleotides are TGTGCCAGCAGCCCCCCCGCGAACTCTGGAAACACCATATATTTT. Complete variable domain (other parts from reference TRBV7-2 and TRBJ1-3): GAGVSQSPSNKVTEKGKDVELRCDPISGHTALYWYRQSLGQGLEFLIYFQGNSAPDKSGLPSDRFSAERTGGSVSTLTIQRTQQEDSAVYLCASSPPANSGNTIYFGEGSWLTVV.

This chain uses TRBV5-4 with TRBJ2-5, with D tentatively TRBD2 (6 bases). The CDR3 runs to 13 residues. The V and J ends lost 4 bases and 1 base respectively, with 8 bases between them. Germline lookup yields CDR1 SGHNT and CDR2 YYREEE (reference sequence). The CDR3 nucleotides are TGTGCCAGCAGCAAGGGACTCCAAGAGACCCAGTACTTC. Encoded protein: CASSKGLQETQYF.